This entry is about one TCR beta chain. Antigen specificity is unknown. After removal of 6 bases from V and 2 bases from J, the junction contained 8 bases not matched to a gene. The germline gives CDR1 SQVTM, CDR2 ANQGSEA. The CDR3 is 15 residues long. This specimen comes from a study of shared clonotypes between healthy human individuals. Study-wide results and caveats: Generation probability values for non-shared clonotypes were lower than those for clonotypes shared by all four donors.

Profiling relied on immunoSEQ multiplex PCR, and the TCRdb table lists in-frame clones only, not all of them. Of roughly 680,000 clones listed, 72% are singletons. This receptor was taken from a woman in her twenties or thirties in good health. Sequences were obtained from memory CD4+ T cells sorted from blood. The sample's subset: CD45RA-negative fraction. The J gene is TRBJ2-4, the V gene TRBV29-1; 9 bases align to TRBD1. The CDR3 reads CSVTGTGHSKNIQYF. For the CDR3, the DNA is TGCAGCGTGACAGGGACAGGGCATTCCAAAAACATTCAGTACTTC.